The 24 T cell receptor beta chains presented below share a single source sample, sequenced in a study of T cell responses to AZD1222 COVID-19 vaccine. Data came from immunoSEQ multiplex PCR; TCRdb stores just in-frame clones and leaves some out. The repertoire holds roughly 140,000 clones, with 90% as singletons. The specimen comprised peripheral blood, sampled 28 days after the second AZD1222 dose. These receptors all come from an adult who received the AZD1222 COVID-19 vaccine.

The chain links TRBV3-1 (or the pseudogene TRBV3-2) to TRBJ2-5, with 13 bases matching TRBD2. Germline CDR1 reads LGHDT; CDR2 reads YNNKEL (reference sequence). The ends lost 1 base at V and 5 bases at J; junction bases unmatched: 10. The CDR3 contains 18 residues. CDR3 bases: TGTGCCAGCAGCCAAGCCCGGACTAGCGGGAGTAGTGGGGAGACCCAGTACTTC. It specifies CASSQARTSGSSGETQYF.

The J gene is TRBJ2-7, the V gene TRBV19; 8 nucleotides agree with TRBD2. Germline assignment: CDR1 LNHDA and CDR2 SQIVND (reference sequence). V was pared by 3 bases and J by 4 bases, with 8 bases of the junction left unmatched. The CDR3 runs to 15 residues. The CDR3, as DNA: TGTGCCAGTAGTATCCTTCGTCCGGGGGGGTACGAGCAGTACTTC. It translates to CASSILRPGGYEQYF. Supplemented by reference TRBV19 and TRBJ2-7, the full variable domain reads DGGITQSPKYLFRKEGQNVTLSCEQNLNHDAMYWYRQDPGQGLRLIYYSQIVNDFQKGDIAEGYSVSREKKESFPLTVTSAQKNPTAFYLCASSILRPGGYEQYFGPGTRLTVT.

This clone has just a few counts. The rearrangement uses TRBV4-1 and TRBJ2-7; the match to TRBD1 covers 8 bases. CDR3 length: 14 residues. V lost 5 bases, J lost 6 bases, and 9 bases stayed unmatched. CDR1 and CDR2 (germline): MGHRA, YSYEKL. CDR3 in DNA: TGCGCCAGCAGCTTCGGACAGGGCCTAGGCGAGCAGTACTTC. It codes for CASSFGQGLGEQYF.

The chain couples TRBV19 to TRBJ2-3, with 7 bases lining up with TRBD1. Germline V CDR1 and CDR2: LNHDA, SQIVND (reference sequence). Trimming cost V 4 bases and J 2 bases; bases outside gene matches: 9. The CDR3 contains 16 residues. The CDR3 protein is CASSKISGTATDTQYF. The CDR3 region has the DNA TGTGCCAGTAGTAAAATCTCCGGGACAGCCACAGATACGCAGTATTTT.

The V gene is TRBV5-8, the J gene TRBJ1-5, with D unresolved. Germline lookup yields CDR1 SGHTS and CDR2 YDEGEE. CDR3 length: 15 residues. V lost 4 bases to trimming and J lost 6 bases, with 17 bases between them. CDR3 amino acids: CASSREKGGSQPQHF. Here the CDR3 DNA reads TGTGCCAGCAGCAGAGAGAAAGGAGGGTCTCAGCCCCAGCATTTT. Drawing the rest from reference TRBV5-8 and TRBJ1-5, the complete variable domain is EAGVTQSPTHLIKTRGQQATLRCSPISGHTSVYWYQQALGLGLQFLLWYDEGEERNRGNFPPRFSGRQFPNYSSELNVNALELEDSALYLCASSREKGGSQPQHFGDGTRLSIL.

The CDR3 reads CASSVGGLAGSYNEQFF. The CDR3 bases are TGTGCCAGCAGCGTTGGGGGACTAGCGGGTTCCTACAATGAGCAGTTCTTC. The chain couples TRBV7-9 to TRBJ2-1; 12 bases match TRBD2. The CDR3 runs 17 residues. CDR1 and CDR2 from the germline V gene are SEHNR and FQNEAQ (reference sequence). J lost 1 base, V lost 5 bases, and 6 bases had no gene match.

This chain joins TRBV10-3 and TRBJ2-7; D is undetermined. Per germline, CDR1 ENHRY and CDR2 SYGVKD. The CDR3 is 11 residues long. V shed 6 bases and J shed 2 bases, with 5 bases lying between them. CDR3 in amino acids: CAIRTTYEQYF. The CDR3 DNA follows: TGTGCCATCAGGACCACCTACGAGCAGTACTTC.

The chain couples TRBV6-5 to TRBJ2-1, with D possibly TRBD1 on 6 matching bases. CDR1 MNHEY and CDR2 SVGAGI come from the germline V gene. V lost 6 bases and J lost 7, with 19 bases in between. The CDR3 contains 15 residues. As DNA, the CDR3 is TGTGCCAGCAGCGCCGAGGGGGAGATCTTGAATGAGCAGTTCTTC. The encoded protein is CASSAEGEILNEQFF.

V gene TRBV10-1 combines with J gene TRBJ1-2; D gene unclear. The germline V and J ends were trimmed by 7 bases and 8 bases, with 20 bases remaining between them. The germline gives CDR1 WNHNN, CDR2 SYGVQD (reference sequence). The CDR3 length is 14 residues. The CDR3 coding sequence is TGCGCCAGCAAGCTCCACATATCGACCGGGGGCTACACCTTC. Encoded protein: CASKLHISTGGYTF.

This chain uses TRBV19 with TRBJ1-1; D is possibly TRBD1 (5 bases). The CDR3 has 13 residues. V shed 5 bases and J shed 1 base, with 8 bases lying between them. Germline V CDR1 and CDR2: LNHDA, SQIVND (reference sequence). CDR3 region: CASSPGENTEAFF. Written as DNA, the CDR3 is TGTGCCAGTAGTCCGGGGGAGAACACTGAAGCTTTCTTT.

V is TRBV15 and J is TRBJ1-5; TRBD1 agrees at 7 bases. CDR1 LNHNV and CDR2 YYDKDF come from the germline V gene (reference sequence). Trimming cost V 0 bases and J 7 bases; bases outside gene matches: 6. CDR3 length: 15 residues. The CDR3 loop is CATSRDKAGGQPQHF. DNA of the CDR3: TGTGCCACCAGCAGAGATAAGGCAGGGGGGCAGCCCCAGCATTTT.

V gene TRBV11-2 combines with J gene TRBJ2-3, with D unclear. This CDR3 comprises 13 residues. The V and J ends lost 1 base and 3 bases respectively, with 5 bases between them. CDR1 SGHAT and CDR2 FQNNGV come from the germline V gene. In DNA, the CDR3 is TGTGCCAGCAGCTTAGCCTTGACAGATACGCAGTATTTT. Protein: CASSLALTDTQYF.

The chain carries TRBV23-1 and TRBJ2-5; D is ambiguous. TRBV23-1 is an ORF for which the function is uncertain. The germline V and J ends were trimmed by 10 bases and 4 bases, with 10 bases remaining between them. The CDR3 covers 11 residues. The CDR3 sequence: CANTKPETQYF. The CDR3 region has the DNA TGCGCCAACACGAAACCAGAGACCCAGTACTTC.

V is TRBV2 and J is TRBJ1-4; D is ambiguous. The germline V gene encodes CDR1 SNHLY and CDR2 FYNNEI. This CDR3 contains 13 residues. The V end was cut by 6 bases, the J end by 6 bases, with 11 bases between. CDR3 in DNA: TGTGCCAGCAGGGGCAGAGTATATGAAAAACTGTTTTTT. This translates into CASRGRVYEKLFF.

This chain connects TRBV6-4 to TRBJ2-1; tentative D call: TRBD2 (7 bases). The germline gives CDR1 MRHNA, CDR2 SNTAGT. Trimming cost V 3 bases and J 9 bases, with 15 bases left between them. The CDR3 totals 14 residues. CDR3 nucleotides: TGTGCCAGCAGTGATCTAGTGGGAGGGGGTGAGCAGTTCTTC. It codes for CASSDLVGGGEQFF.

As DNA, the CDR3 is TGTGCCAGCAGTGAGGGCGGGAGGGGCAACACCGGGGAGCTGTTTTTT. Its translation is CASSEGGRGNTGELFF. The V and J genes are TRBV25-1 and TRBJ2-2; 9 nucleotides line up with TRBD2. Germline CDR1 and CDR2: MGHDK and SYGVNS. V was pared by 3 bases and J by 2 bases, with 4 bases of the junction left unmatched. CDR3 size: 16 residues.

The CDR3 DNA is TGCAGTGCTAGTCAGGGGGGCAATCAGCCCCAGCATTTT. It codes for CSASQGGNQPQHF. The chain carries TRBV20-1 and TRBJ1-5; TRBD1 matches 7 bases. Germline-derived CDR1 and CDR2 are DFQATT and SNEGSKA (reference sequence). This CDR3 has 13 amino acids. Germline trimming cut 3 bases from V and 2 bases from J; bases unmatched to any gene: 1.

The chain has TRBV14 and TRBJ2-5; TRBD1 agrees at 7 bases. The V gene's germline CDR1 is SGHDN and CDR2 FVKESK. This CDR3 region has 15 residues. After removal of 2 bases from V and 2 bases from J, the junction contained 5 bases not matched to a gene. CDR3 bases: TGTGCCAGCAGCCAAATAACGGGACAGCAAGAGACCCAGTACTTC. It specifies CASSQITGQQETQYF.

The V call is TRBV7-8, the J call TRBJ2-2; D uncertain. Trimming took 7 bases from V and 2 from J, leaving 8 bases between them. The CDR3 runs to 13 residues. Looked up from germline, CDR1 is SGHVS and CDR2 is FQNEAQ. DNA for the CDR3: TGTGCCAGCACCAATGGTAACACCGGGGAGCTGTTTTTT. Its protein product is CASTNGNTGELFF.

The CDR3 DNA follows: TGCGCCAGCAGCCTGGGGTCAGACTATGGCTACACCTTC. It specifies CASSLGSDYGYTF. The chain carries TRBV5-1 and TRBJ1-2; no reliable D call. CDR1 SGHRS and CDR2 YFSETQ come from the germline V gene. Trimming cost V 4 bases and J 3 bases, with 10 bases left between them. The CDR3 sequence is 13 residues long. Using reference TRBV5-1 and TRBJ1-2 for the parts outside the CDR3, the full variable domain is KAGVTQTPRYLIKTRGQQVTLSCSPISGHRSVSWYQQTPGQGLQFLFEYFSETQRNKGNFPGRFSGRQFSNSRSEMNVSTLELGDSALYLCASSLGSDYGYTFGSGTRLTVV.

The chain is built from TRBV27 and TRBJ1-2; TRBD1 agrees at 7 bases. CDR1 is MNHEY, CDR2 SMNVEV, per germline (reference sequence). This CDR3 is 15 amino acids long. Trimming at V came to 5 bases and at J to 4 bases, leaving 10 bases not matched to a gene. CDR3 nucleotide sequence: TGTGCCAGCAGTCCCCCGGGACAGTCCGTCTATGGCTACACCTTC. This translates into CASSPPGQSVYGYTF.

The J gene is TRBJ1-2, the V gene TRBV6-4; a possible D gene is TRBD1 (5 bases). This CDR3 contains 15 residues. Germline V gene sequence: CDR1 MRHNA, CDR2 SNTAGT. With 2 bases removed from V and 3 bases from J, the gap between germline ends came to 13 bases. In DNA form, the CDR3 reads TGTGCCAGCAGTGACCGGGTGTGGGGGGACTATGGCTACACCTTC. Translating gives CASSDRVWGDYGYTF.

The chain carries TRBV4-2 and TRBJ2-5; D could derive from TRBD1 or TRBD2 (6 bases each). This CDR3 has 14 residues. The germline V gene encodes CDR1 LGHNA and CDR2 YNFKEQ. V lost 1 base and J lost 4, with 10 bases in between. The CDR3 coding sequence is TGTGCCAGCAGCCAAGTACAGGGAGGAGAGACCCAGTACTTC. Protein: CASSQVQGGETQYF.

This sequence joins TRBV7-9 and TRBJ1-1; D is possibly TRBD1 (5 bases). The CDR3 length is 14 residues. CDR1 is SEHNR and CDR2 is FQNEAQ in the germline V gene (reference sequence). V lost 7 bases and J 2 bases, leaving 14 bases between the germline ends. The CDR3 bases are TGTGCCAGCATCCCCGGGACTGCAAACACTGAAGCTTTCTTT. Translation: CASIPGTANTEAFF.